The next 30 T cell receptor beta chains were all read from a single sample in a study of vaccination effects on CD4 cells after COVID-19. No cognate antigen is known for these TCRs. Only in-frame clones appear in the TCRdb table, and some are missing; sequencing was by immunoSEQ multiplex PCR. The sample contains about 69,000 clones, under 80% of which appear only once. Before any sequencing was done, the ViraFEST assay used viral peptide pools to expand antigen-specific CD4+ T cells. Subsequent to a culture period of 10 to 11 days, CD4+ T cells were isolated. Of the BNT162b2 and mRNA-1273 vaccines, participants received two doses of one or the other. The sequences come from CD4+ T cells from PBMCs cultured with HCoV-OC43 spike peptides, collected after COVID-19 vaccination. The subset is: HCoV-OC43 spike overlapping peptide pool stimulation. These receptors originate from a human donor who received a COVID-19 vaccine.

CDR3 nucleotides: TGTGCCAGCAGCCGGGACAGTCCTAGCAATCAGCCCCAGCATTTT. Protein: CASSRDSPSNQPQHF. The V call is TRBV6-5, the J call TRBJ1-5; 7 bases match TRBD1. The CDR3 consists of 15 residues. The V gene end was trimmed by 6 bases and the J gene end by 0 bases; junction bases not matched to a gene: 5. Per germline, CDR1 MNHEY and CDR2 SVGAGI.

The chain employs TRBV2 and TRBJ2-1; D may be TRBD1 (6 bases). Per germline, CDR1 SNHLY and CDR2 FYNNEI. CDR3 length: 14 residues. The V end was cut by 4 bases, the J end by 5 bases, with 12 bases between. The CDR3 DNA is TGTGCCAGCAGTGTACAGGGCCCTAACAATGAGCAGTTCTTC. Encoded protein: CASSVQGPNNEQFF.

The V gene is TRBV6-5, the J gene TRBJ2-7; no firm D call. Trimming cost V 6 bases and J 2 bases, with 5 bases left between them. The length of the CDR3 is 11 residues. Germline assignment: CDR1 MNHEY and CDR2 SVGAGI. The CDR3 protein is CASRIPYEQYV. The CDR3 DNA reads TGTGCCAGCAGGATCCCCTACGAGCAGTACGTC.

J is TRBJ2-5 and V is TRBV7-9; possibly TRBD1 for D (6 bases). Looked up from germline, CDR1 is SEHNR and CDR2 is FQNEAQ (reference sequence). CDR3 length: 16 amino acids. V was shortened by 5 bases and J by 5 bases, with 21 bases between the two germline ends. The DNA of the CDR3 is TGTGCCAGCAGCCCCCCCACTGGACAGCCGGGGGAGACCCAGTACTTC. The encoded protein is CASSPPTGQPGETQYF.

The rearrangement joins TRBV19 to TRBJ1-6; 7 positions match TRBD1. Germline CDR1 and CDR2: LNHDA and SQIVND (reference sequence). With 2 bases clipped from V and 7 bases from J, the junction kept 5 bases outside the gene matches. This CDR3 is 15 amino acids long. This chain's CDR3 is CASSILGQSNSPLHF. The CDR3 DNA follows: TGTGCCAGTAGTATATTGGGACAGTCGAATTCACCCCTCCACTTT.

The chain uses TRBV6-4 and TRBJ2-1, with 7 bases matching TRBD1. Trimming removed 5 bases from V and 4 bases from J; junction bases left unmatched: 8. The CDR3 is 15 residues long. Germline V CDR1 and CDR2: MRHNA, SNTAGT. This CDR3 is CASSKRGQLYNEQFF. The CDR3 DNA reads TGTGCCAGCAGTAAGAGGGGACAGCTATACAATGAGCAGTTCTTC.

This rearrangement joins TRBV5-1 to TRBJ1-2; D not certain. CDR1 is SGHRS and CDR2 is YFSETQ in the germline V gene. This CDR3 is built from 14 residues. Trimming removed 4 bases from V and 0 bases from J, with 10 bases in between. CDR3 residues: CASSPGGSNYGYTF. The CDR3 coding sequence is TGCGCCAGCAGCCCGGGAGGTTCTAACTATGGCTACACCTTC.

The rearrangement uses TRBV15 and TRBJ1-1; 9 positions agree with TRBD1. CDR1 is LNHNV and CDR2 is YYDKDF in the germline V gene (reference sequence). With V trimmed by 4 bases and J by 1 base, 13 bases remained unmatched. The CDR3 consists of 18 residues. CDR3 in amino acids: CATSTRQGVGLANTEAFF. Here the CDR3 DNA reads TGTGCCACCAGCACTCGACAGGGGGTCGGGTTGGCGAACACTGAAGCTTTCTTT.

This chain connects TRBV7-2 to TRBJ2-5; no clear D gene. Trimming stripped 5 bases from V and 3 bases from J, with 10 bases between. Germline CDR1 and CDR2: SGHTA and FQGNSA. The CDR3 loop spans 13 amino acids. The CDR3 loop is CASSHGSKETQYF. The CDR3 DNA reads TGTGCCAGCAGCCACGGGTCAAAAGAGACCCAGTACTTC.

The chain links TRBV12-3 or TRBV12-4 to TRBJ2-5; either TRBD1 or TRBD2 may supply D (7 bases each). The CDR3 has 13 residues. The germline V and J ends were trimmed by 6 bases and 4 bases, with 12 bases remaining between them. CDR3 sequence (DNA): TGTGCCAGCAGCCAGGGGGGGCCAGAGACCCAGTACTTC. Translated: CASSQGGPETQYF.

The V gene is TRBV13, the J gene TRBJ2-7; 12 bases are shared with TRBD2. Unmatched junction bases numbered 5, after V lost 5 bases and J lost 6 bases. The CDR3 extends over 14 amino acids. From germline, CDR1 is PRHDT and CDR2 FYEKMQ (reference sequence). The CDR3 DNA sequence: TGTGCCAGCAGCGCTAGCGGGGGGGCGTCCGAGCAGTACGTC. Its protein is CASSASGGASEQYV.

This clone was recorded once. This chain links TRBV7-8 with TRBJ2-7, with 9 bases identical to TRBD2. The V and J ends lost 2 bases and 4 bases, in that order; junction bases with no gene match: 6. CDR1 is SGHVS and CDR2 is FQNEAQ in the germline V gene. The CDR3 has 15 amino acids. The CDR3 DNA is TGTGCCAGCAGCTTATGGCCCGGACTAGCGTACGAGCAGTACGTC. Protein: CASSLWPGLAYEQYV.

This clone appeared once. J is TRBJ2-2 and V is TRBV7-2, with D perhaps TRBD1 or TRBD2 (5 bases each). Trimming pared 4 bases from V and 6 bases from J, leaving 12 bases between. Per germline, CDR1 SGHTA and CDR2 FQGNSA. This CDR3 is 14 amino acids long. The CDR3 region has the DNA TGTGCCAGCAGCTCCCGGTGGGGGTCCGGGGAGCTGTTTTTT. Protein sequence: CASSSRWGSGELFF.

The chain employs TRBV5-4 and TRBJ2-3, with D possibly being TRBD1 (6 bases). Germline CDR1 SGHNT, CDR2 YYREEE (reference sequence). V shed 2 bases and J shed 3 bases, with 10 bases lying between them. The CDR3 contains 14 residues. The CDR3 here is CASSLQQGTDTQYF. The CDR3 coding sequence is TGTGCCAGCAGCTTACAACAGGGAACAGATACGCAGTATTTT.

The chain joins TRBV29-1 to TRBJ2-5; no firm D call. With 3 bases removed from V and 3 bases from J, the gap between germline ends came to 11 bases. The CDR3 extends over 13 amino acids. Germline loops: CDR1 SQVTM, CDR2 ANQGSEA. The CDR3 sequence: CSVDDGYKETQYF. The CDR3 DNA is TGCAGCGTTGACGACGGTTACAAAGAGACCCAGTACTTC.

The chain employs TRBV5-1 and TRBJ1-1; D gene unclear. Germline V gives CDR1 SGHRS, CDR2 YFSETQ. The CDR3 covers 14 residues. V lost 1 base and J lost 8, with 15 bases in between. The CDR3 spells CASSLLGRGGEAFF. CDR3 in DNA: TGCGCCAGCAGCTTGCTTGGACGGGGTGGGGAAGCTTTCTTT.

This chain connects TRBV10-3 to TRBJ2-3, with D unresolved. Germline-derived CDR1 and CDR2 are ENHRY and SYGVKD. The CDR3 covers 15 residues. The germline V and J ends were trimmed by 0 bases and 2 bases, with 9 bases remaining between them. CDR3 DNA sequence: TGTGCCATCAGTGAGTCGGCCGAGGACACAGATACGCAGTATTTT. This translates into CAISESAEDTDTQYF.

CDR3 sequence: CASSPDPSGYAFF. The CDR3 region has the DNA TGCGCCAGCAGCCCTGACCCCTCAGGCTACGCTTTCTTT. This rearrangement joins TRBV5-1 to TRBJ1-1; D not certain. From germline, CDR1 is SGHRS and CDR2 YFSETQ. Trimming took off 4 bases at V and 11 bases at J, with 18 bases between the two ends. There are 13 residues in the CDR3.

The rearrangement uses TRBV19 and TRBJ1-6, with 7 bases identical to TRBD1. Germline assignment: CDR1 LNHDA and CDR2 SQIVND (reference sequence). CDR3 length equals 17 residues. Germline trimming cut 6 bases from V and 8 bases from J; bases unmatched to any gene: 16. The DNA of the CDR3 is TGTGCCAGTAGAATGAAGCGACAGGGAACGTATCATTCACCCCTCCACTTT. Its translation is CASRMKRQGTYHSPLHF.

The rearrangement joins TRBV27 to TRBJ1-6; possible D gene TRBD1, 5 bases. The CDR3 covers 14 residues. V lost 3 bases to trimming and J lost 5 bases, with 8 bases between them. Germline CDR1 and CDR2: MNHEY and SMNVEV (reference sequence). The CDR3 protein is CASSFDRDNSPLHF. In DNA, the CDR3 is TGTGCCAGCAGTTTTGACAGAGATAATTCACCCCTCCACTTT.

This clone was detected only once. The gene calls are TRBV24-1 and TRBJ2-1; TRBD2 might be the D (6 bases). V lost 7 bases to trimming and J lost 7 bases, with 19 bases between them. The CDR3 covers 15 residues. Germline V gene lookup returns CDR1 KGHDR and CDR2 SFDVKD. CDR3 residues: CATRSTGGGLNEQFF. Written as DNA, the CDR3 is TGTGCCACCAGGTCGACTGGTGGGGGGTTGAATGAGCAGTTCTTC.

The rearrangement links TRBV6-1 to TRBJ2-5, with no clear D. The CDR3 is 12 residues long. The ends were cut back, 1 base at V and 1 base at J, with 1 base in the middle. The V gene's germline CDR1 is MNHNS and CDR2 SASEGT. The CDR3 sequence is CASSEVQETQYF. DNA of the CDR3: TGTGCCAGCAGTGAAGTCCAAGAGACCCAGTACTTC.

The V and J genes are TRBV5-1 and TRBJ1-5, with a possible D match to TRBD1 (6 bases). CDR3 length: 15 amino acids. V lost 4 bases and J 7 bases, leaving 18 bases between the germline ends. The germline V gene encodes CDR1 SGHRS and CDR2 YFSETQ. CDR3 sequence (DNA): TGCGCCAGCAGCGAACAGGGTGCTGGCGGGCAGCCCCAGCATTTT. This gives the protein CASSEQGAGGQPQHF.

This clone was seen a single time. This chain uses TRBV7-3 with TRBJ2-5; 8 bases line up with TRBD2. The CDR3 extends over 16 amino acids. The germline V gene has CDR1 SGHTA and CDR2 FQGTGA. The J segment lost 2 bases and the V segment lost 1 base, leaving 6 bases of the junction unmatched. In DNA form, the CDR3 reads TGTGCCAGCAGCTTAAATTCTGGCGGGGGGCAAGAGACCCAGTACTTC. It specifies CASSLNSGGGQETQYF.

This clone came up once. This rearrangement joins TRBV10-3 to TRBJ1-1; 7 nucleotides agree with TRBD1. With 0 bases clipped from V and 7 bases from J, the junction kept 5 bases outside the gene matches. This CDR3 spans 14 amino acids. Germline V gene data show CDR1 as ENHRY and CDR2 as SYGVKD. CDR3 sequence (DNA): TGTGCCATCAGTGAGTCATGGGACAGTCTTGAAGCTTTCTTT. Amino acids: CAISESWDSLEAFF.

As for this clone: This specimen includes other DNA sequences encoding the same CDR3. V and J are TRBV5-1 and TRBJ2-5; either TRBD1 or TRBD2 may supply D (7 bases each). Per the germline V gene, CDR1 is SGHRS and CDR2 is YFSETQ. The CDR3 consists of 14 residues. Trimming stripped 0 bases from V and 4 bases from J, with 10 bases between. The CDR3 DNA sequence: TGCGCCAGCAGCTTGGCAGGGGGGGGAGAGACCCAGTACTTC. Its protein is CASSLAGGGETQYF.

This clone was counted only a few times. This chain joins TRBV12-3 or TRBV12-4 and TRBJ1-3; no definite D call. With 2 bases removed from V and 8 bases from J, the gap between germline ends came to 4 bases. This CDR3 contains 11 residues. Here the CDR3 reads CASSLRDTIYF. The CDR3 bases are TGTGCCAGCAGTTTACGAGACACCATATATTTT.

The chain is built from TRBV5-5 and TRBJ2-2; D remains unclear. V was pared by 3 bases and J by 2 bases, with 14 bases between. This CDR3 has 16 amino acids. Germline V gives CDR1 SGHKS, CDR2 YYEKEE (reference sequence). The CDR3 is CASSSPAQINTGELFF. CDR3 bases: TGTGCCAGCAGCTCCCCGGCACAGATAAACACCGGGGAGCTGTTTTTT.

There are a few counts of this clone. The rearrangement links TRBV7-9 to TRBJ2-3, with TRBD2 as a possible D gene (5 bases). CDR3 length equals 14 residues. Germline CDR1 is SEHNR and CDR2 is FQNEAQ (reference sequence). V lost 1 base and J lost 0, with 5 bases in between. The CDR3 DNA reads TGTGCCAGCAGCTTAGTAGCGAGCACAGATACGCAGTATTTT. Translating gives CASSLVASTDTQYF.

This clone was seen only a few times. The chain is built from TRBV28 and TRBJ1-6; D uncertain. Germline V CDR1 and CDR2: MDHEN, SYDVKM. This CDR3 comprises 13 residues. V gave up 10 bases and J gave up 0 bases, with 7 bases separating them. The CDR3 nucleotides read TGTGCCACTTACAGCTCCTATAATTCACCCCTCCACTTT. It yields the protein CATYSSYNSPLHF.